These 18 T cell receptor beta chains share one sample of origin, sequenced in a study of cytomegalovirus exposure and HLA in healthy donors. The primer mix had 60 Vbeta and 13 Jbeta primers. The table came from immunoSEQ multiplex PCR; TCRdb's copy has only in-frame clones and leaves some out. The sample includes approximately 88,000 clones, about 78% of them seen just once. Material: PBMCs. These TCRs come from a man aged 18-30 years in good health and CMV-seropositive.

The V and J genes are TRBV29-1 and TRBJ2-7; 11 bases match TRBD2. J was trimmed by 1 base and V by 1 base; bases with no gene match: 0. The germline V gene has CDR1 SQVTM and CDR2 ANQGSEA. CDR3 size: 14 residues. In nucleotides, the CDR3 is TGCAGCGTTGAAGGGACTAGCGGGTCCTACGAGCAGTACTTC. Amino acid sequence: CSVEGTSGSYEQYF.

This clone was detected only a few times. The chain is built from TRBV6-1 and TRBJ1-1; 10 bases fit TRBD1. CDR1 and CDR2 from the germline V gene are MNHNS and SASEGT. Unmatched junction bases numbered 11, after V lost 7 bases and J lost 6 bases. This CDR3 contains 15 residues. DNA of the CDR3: TGTGCCAGCACCTCCCGGTTTGGACAGGGGGCTGAAGCTTTCTTT. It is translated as CASTSRFGQGAEAFF.

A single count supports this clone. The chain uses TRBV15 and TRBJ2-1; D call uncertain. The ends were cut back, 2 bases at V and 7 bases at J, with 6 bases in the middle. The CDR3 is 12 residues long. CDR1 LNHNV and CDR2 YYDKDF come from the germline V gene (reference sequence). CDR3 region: CATSRFGNEQFF. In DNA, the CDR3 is TGTGCCACCAGCAGATTCGGGAATGAGCAGTTCTTC.

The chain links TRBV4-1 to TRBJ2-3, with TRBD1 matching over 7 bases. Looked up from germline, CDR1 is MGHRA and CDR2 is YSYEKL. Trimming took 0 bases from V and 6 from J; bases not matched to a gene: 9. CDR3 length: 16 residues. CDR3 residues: CASSQDQTGESDTQYF. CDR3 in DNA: TGCGCCAGCAGCCAAGATCAAACAGGGGAGTCGGATACGCAGTATTTT.

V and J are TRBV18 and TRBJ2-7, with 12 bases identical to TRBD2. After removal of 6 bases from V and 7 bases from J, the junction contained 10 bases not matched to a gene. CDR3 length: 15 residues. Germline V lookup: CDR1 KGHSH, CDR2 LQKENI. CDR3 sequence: CASSLSGLAGNEQYF. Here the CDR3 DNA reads TGTGCCAGCTCCCTCTCGGGACTAGCGGGTAATGAGCAGTACTTC.

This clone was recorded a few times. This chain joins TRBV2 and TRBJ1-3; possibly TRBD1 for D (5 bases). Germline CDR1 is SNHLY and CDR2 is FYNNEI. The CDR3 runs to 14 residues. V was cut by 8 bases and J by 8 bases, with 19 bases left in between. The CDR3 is CASHLGPPEYTIYF. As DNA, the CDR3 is TGTGCCAGCCACCTGGGGCCGCCCGAATACACCATATATTTT.

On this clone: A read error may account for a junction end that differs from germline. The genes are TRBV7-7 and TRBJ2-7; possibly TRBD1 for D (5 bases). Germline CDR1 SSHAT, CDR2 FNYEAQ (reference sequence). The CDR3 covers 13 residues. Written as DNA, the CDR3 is TGTGCTAGCAGCTTAGACAGATCCTACGAGCAGTACTTC. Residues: CASSLDRSYEQYF.

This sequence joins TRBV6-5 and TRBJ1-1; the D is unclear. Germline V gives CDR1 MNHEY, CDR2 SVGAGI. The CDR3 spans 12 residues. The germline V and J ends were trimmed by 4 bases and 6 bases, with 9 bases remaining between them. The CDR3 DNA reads TGTGCCAGCAGTTCCCCCACTGCTGAAGCTTTCTTT. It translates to CASSSPTAEAFF.

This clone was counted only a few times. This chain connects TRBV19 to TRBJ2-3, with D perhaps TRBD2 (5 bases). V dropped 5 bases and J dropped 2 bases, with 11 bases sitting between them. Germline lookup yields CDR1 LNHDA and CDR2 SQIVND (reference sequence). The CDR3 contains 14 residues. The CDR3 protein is CASSPRTFTDTQYF. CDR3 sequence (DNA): TGTGCCAGTAGTCCCCGGACTTTCACAGATACGCAGTATTTT.

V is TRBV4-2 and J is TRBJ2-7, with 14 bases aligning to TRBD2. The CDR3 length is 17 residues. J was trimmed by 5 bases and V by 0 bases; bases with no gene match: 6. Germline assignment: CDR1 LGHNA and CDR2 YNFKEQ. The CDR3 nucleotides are TGTGCCAGCAGCCAAGATTTGGGACTAGCGGGAGAAAACGAGCAGTACTTC. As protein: CASSQDLGLAGENEQYF.

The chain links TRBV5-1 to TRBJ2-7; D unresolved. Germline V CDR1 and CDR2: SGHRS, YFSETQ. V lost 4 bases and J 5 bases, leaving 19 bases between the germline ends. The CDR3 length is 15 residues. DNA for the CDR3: TGCGCCAGCAGCCCAGACTCCCCGACGGTCGACGAGCAGTACTTC. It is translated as CASSPDSPTVDEQYF.

CDR3 protein: CASSLRGSEQYF. CDR3 in DNA: TGTGCCAGCAGCTTACGCGGTAGCGAGCAGTACTTC. The rearrangement uses TRBV11-3 and TRBJ2-7; D uncertain. Trimming took off 2 bases at V and 6 bases at J, with 8 bases between the two ends. CDR3 length equals 12 residues. Looked up from germline, CDR1 is SGHNT and CDR2 is YENEEA.

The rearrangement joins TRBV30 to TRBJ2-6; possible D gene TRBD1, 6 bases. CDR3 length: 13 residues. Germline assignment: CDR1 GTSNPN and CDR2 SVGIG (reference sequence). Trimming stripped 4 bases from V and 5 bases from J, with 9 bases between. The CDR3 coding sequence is TGTGCCTGGAAGACAGGAAGGGCCAACGTCCTGACTTTC. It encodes CAWKTGRANVLTF. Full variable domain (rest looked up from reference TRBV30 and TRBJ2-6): SQTIHQWPATLVQPVGSPLSLECTVEGTSNPNLYWYRQAAGRGLQLLFYSVGIGQISSEVPQNLSASRPQDRQFILSSKKLLLSDSGFYLCAWKTGRANVLTFGAGSRLTVL.

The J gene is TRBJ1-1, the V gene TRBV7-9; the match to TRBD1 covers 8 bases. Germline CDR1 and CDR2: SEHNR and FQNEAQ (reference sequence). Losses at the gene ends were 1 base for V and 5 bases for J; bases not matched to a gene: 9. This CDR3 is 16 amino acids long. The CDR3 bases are TGTGCCAGCAGCTTAGATTTGGACAGGGTGGGGACTGAAGCTTTCTTT. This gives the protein CASSLDLDRVGTEAFF.

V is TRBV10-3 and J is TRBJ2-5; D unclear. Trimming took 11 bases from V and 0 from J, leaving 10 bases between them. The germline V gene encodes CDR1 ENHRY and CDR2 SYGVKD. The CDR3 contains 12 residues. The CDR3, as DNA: TGTGCCTCGAGCGTGAACCAAGAGACCCAGTACTTC. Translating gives CASSVNQETQYF.

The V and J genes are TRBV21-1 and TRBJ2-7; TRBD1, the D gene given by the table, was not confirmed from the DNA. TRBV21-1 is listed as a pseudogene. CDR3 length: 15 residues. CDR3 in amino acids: CASPLEDRFSYEQYF. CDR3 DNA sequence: TGTGCCAGCCCTCTGGAAGACAGGTTTTCCTACGAGCAGTACTTC.

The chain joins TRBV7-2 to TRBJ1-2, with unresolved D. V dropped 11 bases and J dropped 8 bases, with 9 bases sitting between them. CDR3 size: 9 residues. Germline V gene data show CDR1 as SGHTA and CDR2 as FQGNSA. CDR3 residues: CAGRHGYTF. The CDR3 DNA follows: TGTGCCGGTCGACACGGCTACACCTTC. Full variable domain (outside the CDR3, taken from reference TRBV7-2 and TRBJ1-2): GAGVSQSPSNKVTEKGKDVELRCDPISGHTALYWYRQSLGQGLEFLIYFQGNSAPDKSGLPSDRFSAERTGGSVSTLTIQRTQQEDSAVYLCAGRHGYTFGSGTRLTVV.

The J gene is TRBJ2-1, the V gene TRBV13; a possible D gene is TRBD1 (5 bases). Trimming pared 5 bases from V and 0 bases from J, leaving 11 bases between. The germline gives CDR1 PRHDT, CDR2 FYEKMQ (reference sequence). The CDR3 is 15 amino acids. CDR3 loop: CASSLRQSSYNEQFF. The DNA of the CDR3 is TGTGCCAGCAGCCTACGACAGTCCTCCTACAATGAGCAGTTCTTC.